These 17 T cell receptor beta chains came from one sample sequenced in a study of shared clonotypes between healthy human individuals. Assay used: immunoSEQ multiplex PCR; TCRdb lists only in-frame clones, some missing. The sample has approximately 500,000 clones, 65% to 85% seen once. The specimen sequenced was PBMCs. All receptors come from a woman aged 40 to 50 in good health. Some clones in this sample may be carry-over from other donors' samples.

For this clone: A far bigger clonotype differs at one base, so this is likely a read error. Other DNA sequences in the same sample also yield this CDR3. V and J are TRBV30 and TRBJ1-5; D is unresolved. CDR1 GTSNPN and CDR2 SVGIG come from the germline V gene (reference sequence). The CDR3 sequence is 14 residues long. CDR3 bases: TGTGCCTGGAGTAACGGGGTGGGAGATCAGCCTCAGCATTTT. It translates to CAWSNGVGDQPQHF.

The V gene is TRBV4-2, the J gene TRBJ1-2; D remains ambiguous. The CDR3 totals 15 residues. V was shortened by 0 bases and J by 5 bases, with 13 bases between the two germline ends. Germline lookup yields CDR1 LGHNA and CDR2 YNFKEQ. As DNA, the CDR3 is TGTGCCAGCAGCCAAGAGGGCAGCCGGGGATATGGCTACACCTTC. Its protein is CASSQEGSRGYGYTF.

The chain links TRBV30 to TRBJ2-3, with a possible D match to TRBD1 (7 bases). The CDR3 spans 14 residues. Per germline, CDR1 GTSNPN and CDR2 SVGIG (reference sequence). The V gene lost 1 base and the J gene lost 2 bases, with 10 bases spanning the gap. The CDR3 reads CAWSGGTVTDTQYF. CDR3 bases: TGTGCCTGGAGTGGCGGGACAGTCACAGATACGCAGTATTTT.

In DNA, the CDR3 is TGTGCCAGCATTTTTGACAGGGCGGGCGGGGAGCTGTTTTTT. Translation gives CASIFDRAGGELFF. V usage is TRBV2 and J usage is TRBJ2-2; TRBD1 matches at 7 bases. This CDR3 contains 14 residues. The ends lost 7 bases at V and 7 bases at J; junction bases unmatched: 9. The germline V gene encodes CDR1 SNHLY and CDR2 FYNNEI.

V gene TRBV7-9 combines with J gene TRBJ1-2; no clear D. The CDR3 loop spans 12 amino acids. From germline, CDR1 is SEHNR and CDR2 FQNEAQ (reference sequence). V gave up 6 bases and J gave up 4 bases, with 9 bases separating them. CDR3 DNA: TGTGCCAGCAGTTCAACCGGCTATGGCTACACCTTC. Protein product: CASSSTGYGYTF.

In nucleotides, the CDR3 is TGTGCCAGCAGTTACTCCGAGACAGGCTATGGCTACACCTTC. Protein: CASSYSETGYGYTF. The chain carries TRBV6-5 and TRBJ1-2; TRBD1 might be the D (6 bases). With 0 bases removed from V and 4 bases from J, the gap between germline ends came to 9 bases. The length of the CDR3 is 14 residues. The germline gives CDR1 MNHEY, CDR2 SVGAGI.

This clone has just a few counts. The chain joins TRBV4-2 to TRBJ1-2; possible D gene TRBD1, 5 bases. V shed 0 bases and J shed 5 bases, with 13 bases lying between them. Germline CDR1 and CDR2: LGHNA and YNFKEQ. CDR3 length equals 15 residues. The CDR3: CASSQDGGAAYGYTF. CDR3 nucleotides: TGTGCCAGCAGCCAAGACGGCGGGGCCGCATATGGCTACACCTTC.

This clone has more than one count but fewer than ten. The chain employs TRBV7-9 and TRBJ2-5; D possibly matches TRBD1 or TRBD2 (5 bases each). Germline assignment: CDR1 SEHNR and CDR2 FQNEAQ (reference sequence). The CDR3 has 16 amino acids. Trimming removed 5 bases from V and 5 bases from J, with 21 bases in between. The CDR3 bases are TGTGCCAGCAGCCTTGGGACGGCGGCGGGTTGGGAGACCCAGTACTTC. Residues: CASSLGTAAGWETQYF. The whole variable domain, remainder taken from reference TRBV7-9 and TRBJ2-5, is DTGVSQNPRHKITKRGQNVTFRCDPISEHNRLYWYRQTLGQGPEFLTYFQNEAQLEKSRLLSDRFSAERPKGSFSTLEIQRTEQGDSAMYLCASSLGTAAGWETQYFGPGTRLLVL.

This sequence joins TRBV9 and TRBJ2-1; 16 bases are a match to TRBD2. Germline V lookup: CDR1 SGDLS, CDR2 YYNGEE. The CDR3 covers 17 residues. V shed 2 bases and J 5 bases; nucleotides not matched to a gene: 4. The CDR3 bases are TGTGCCAGCAGCGTCGGGACTAGCGGGAGGGGAGACAATGAGCAGTTCTTC. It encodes CASSVGTSGRGDNEQFF.

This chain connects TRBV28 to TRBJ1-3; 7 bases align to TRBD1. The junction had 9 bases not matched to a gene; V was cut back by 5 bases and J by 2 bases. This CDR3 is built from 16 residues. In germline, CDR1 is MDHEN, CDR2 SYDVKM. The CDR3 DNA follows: TGTGCCAGCAGTGCGGCAGGGGGTGTAACTGGAAACACCATATATTTT. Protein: CASSAAGGVTGNTIYF.

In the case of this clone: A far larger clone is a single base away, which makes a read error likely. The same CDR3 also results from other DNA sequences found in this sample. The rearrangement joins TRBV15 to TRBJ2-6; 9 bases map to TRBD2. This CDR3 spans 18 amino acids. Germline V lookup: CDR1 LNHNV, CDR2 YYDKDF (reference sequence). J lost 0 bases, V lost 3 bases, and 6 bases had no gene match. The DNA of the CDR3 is TGTGCCACCAGCAGTGCTGGGACTAGCTCCTCTGGGGCCAACGTCCTGACTTTC. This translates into CATSSAGTSSSGANVLTF. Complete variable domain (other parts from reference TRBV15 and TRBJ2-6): DAMVIQNPRYQVTQFGKPVTLSCSQTLNHNVMYWYQQKSSQAPKLLFHYYDKDFNNEADTPDNFQSRRPNTSFCFLDIRSPGLGDTAMYLCATSSAGTSSSGANVLTFGAGSRLTVL.

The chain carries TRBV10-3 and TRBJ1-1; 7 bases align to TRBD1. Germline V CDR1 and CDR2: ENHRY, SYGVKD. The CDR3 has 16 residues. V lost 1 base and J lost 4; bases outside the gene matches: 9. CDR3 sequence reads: CAISEWGGQVGTEAFF. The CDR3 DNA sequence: TGTGCCATCAGTGAGTGGGGAGGACAGGTTGGCACTGAAGCTTTCTTT.

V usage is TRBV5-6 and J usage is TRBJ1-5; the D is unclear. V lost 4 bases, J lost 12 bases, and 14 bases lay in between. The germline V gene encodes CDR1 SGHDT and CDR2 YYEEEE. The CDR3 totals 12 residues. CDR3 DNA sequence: TGTGCCAGCAGCCCTCCTCCCCGGGGCCAGCATTTT. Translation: CASSPPPRGQHF.

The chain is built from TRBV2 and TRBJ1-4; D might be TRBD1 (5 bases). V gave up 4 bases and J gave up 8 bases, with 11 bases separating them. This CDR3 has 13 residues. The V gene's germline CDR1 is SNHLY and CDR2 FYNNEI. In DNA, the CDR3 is TGTGCCAGCAGTGTGGGACCGGGCGAAAAACTGTTTTTT. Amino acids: CASSVGPGEKLFF.

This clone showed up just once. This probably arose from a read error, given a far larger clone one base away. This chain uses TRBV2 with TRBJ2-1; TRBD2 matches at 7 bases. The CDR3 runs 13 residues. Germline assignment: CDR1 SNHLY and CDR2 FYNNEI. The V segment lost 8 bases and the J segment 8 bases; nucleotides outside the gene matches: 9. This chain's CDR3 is CASLAVIGHEQFF. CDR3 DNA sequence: TGTGCCAGCCTAGCGGTAATCGGCCATGAGCAGTTCTTC.

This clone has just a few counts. CDR3 bases: TGTGCCTGGACTAGCGGGAGATCCACCGGGGAGCTGTTTTTT. Protein product: CAWTSGRSTGELFF. J is TRBJ2-2 and V is TRBV30; 10 positions match TRBD2. The V gene's germline CDR1 is GTSNPN and CDR2 SVGIG (reference sequence). The J segment lost 4 bases and the V segment lost 4 bases, leaving 3 bases of the junction unmatched. This CDR3 has 14 amino acids.

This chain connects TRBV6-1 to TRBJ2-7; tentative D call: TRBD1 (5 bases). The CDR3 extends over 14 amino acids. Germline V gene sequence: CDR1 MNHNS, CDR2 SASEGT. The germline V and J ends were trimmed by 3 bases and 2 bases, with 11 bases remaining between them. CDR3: CASSETVLPYEQYF. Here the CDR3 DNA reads TGTGCCAGCAGTGAGACAGTTCTCCCCTACGAGCAGTACTTC.